The 25 T cell receptor beta chains given below trace back to one sample, sequenced in a study of long-term antiretroviral therapy in people with HIV. The assay, immunoSEQ v3.0, was run at survey level. The table came from immunoSEQ multiplex PCR; TCRdb's copy has only in-frame clones and leaves some out. The table lists about 20,000 clones, 90% of them singletons. The starting material was unsorted PBMCs, obtained approximately 4.5 years before starting antiretroviral therapy. Receptors were obtained from a woman aged 25 to 39 with HIV.

This clone was observed once. The rearrangement uses TRBV6-5 and TRBJ1-4; D is possibly TRBD1 (5 bases). The V end was cut by 2 bases, the J end by 5 bases, with 12 bases between. CDR1 and CDR2 (germline): MNHEY, SVGAGI. This CDR3 is built from 15 residues. CDR3 DNA sequence: TGTGCCAGCAGTTACCAGGCGGGGGGGAATGAAAAACTGTTTTTT. It specifies CASSYQAGGNEKLFF.

The V and J genes are TRBV7-2 and TRBJ2-1, with a weak D call TRBD2 (6 bases). Germline assignment: CDR1 SGHTA and CDR2 FQGNSA. With 3 bases removed from V and 9 bases from J, the gap between germline ends came to 9 bases. The CDR3 is 12 residues long. CDR3 protein: CASSLGGSEQFF. In nucleotides, the CDR3 is TGTGCCAGCAGCTTGGGGGGTAGTGAGCAGTTCTTC.

The rearrangement links TRBV7-6 to TRBJ1-1; weak D call: TRBD1 (5 bases). The CDR3 spans 13 residues. Trimming removed 4 bases from V and 3 bases from J, with 9 bases in between. Germline CDR1 SGHVS, CDR2 FNYEAQ. The CDR3 DNA sequence: TGTGCCAGCAGCTCCAGGGACGACACTGAAGCTTTCTTT. This codes for CASSSRDDTEAFF.

The chain has TRBV4-3 and TRBJ1-5; D gene uncertain. This CDR3 is 14 amino acids long. Germline V gene lookup returns CDR1 LGHNA and CDR2 YSLEER. Trimming pared 0 bases from V and 4 bases from J, leaving 7 bases between. The CDR3: CASSQDTANQPQHF. CDR3 DNA sequence: TGCGCCAGCAGCCAAGATACAGCGAATCAGCCCCAGCATTTT.

V usage is TRBV28 and J usage is TRBJ1-6; 7 bases line up with TRBD1. Per the germline V gene, CDR1 is MDHEN and CDR2 is SYDVKM. Trimming at V came to 1 base and at J to 7 bases, leaving 4 bases not matched to a gene. The CDR3 runs 15 residues. The CDR3 loop is CASSLSGQANSPLHF. As DNA, the CDR3 is TGTGCCAGCAGTTTATCTGGACAGGCGAATTCACCCCTCCACTTT.

This clone was recorded once. V is TRBV6-1 and J is TRBJ1-2, with D hard to call. Per the germline V gene, CDR1 is MNHNS and CDR2 is SASEGT. The CDR3 length is 15 residues. Trimming took off 0 bases at V and 8 bases at J, with 16 bases between the two ends. The CDR3 spells CASSEAGRPYEGYTF. For the CDR3, the DNA is TGTGCCAGCAGTGAAGCTGGCAGGCCTTATGAGGGCTACACCTTC.

The chain carries TRBV30 and TRBJ2-3; D not certain. V lost 5 bases and J lost 1, with 10 bases in between. Germline lookup yields CDR1 GTSNPN and CDR2 SVGIG (reference sequence). The CDR3 loop spans 13 amino acids. CDR3: CAWVKTGTDTQYF. The DNA for the CDR3 is TGTGCCTGGGTTAAGACCGGCACAGATACGCAGTATTTT.

The chain recombines TRBV7-2 with TRBJ1-2; a possible D gene is TRBD1 (5 bases). Trimming left V 1 base short and J 3 bases short, with 9 bases between. Germline CDR1 reads SGHTA; CDR2 reads FQGNSA. The CDR3 totals 14 residues. CDR3 in DNA: TGTGCCAGCAGCTTAGGATCGGGGGACTATGGCTACACCTTC. Its protein product is CASSLGSGDYGYTF.

The rearrangement uses TRBV7-2 and TRBJ2-3; D gene unclear. The germline V gene encodes CDR1 SGHTA and CDR2 FQGNSA. The CDR3 sequence is 15 residues long. V lost 5 bases and J lost 1, with 13 bases in between. DNA of the CDR3: TGTGCCAGCAGCCGAGGCAGAGGTGGCACAGATACGCAGTATTTT. This codes for CASSRGRGGTDTQYF. Using reference TRBV7-2 and TRBJ2-3 for the parts outside the CDR3, the full variable domain is GAGVSQSPSNKVTEKGKDVELRCDPISGHTALYWYRQSLGQGLEFLIYFQGNSAPDKSGLPSDRFSAERTGGSVSTLTIQRTQQEDSAVYLCASSRGRGGTDTQYFGPGTRLTVL.

The chain has TRBV5-4 and TRBJ1-4; D might be TRBD1 (6 bases). The CDR3 runs 15 residues. The V end was cut by 5 bases, the J end by 6 bases, with 17 bases between. Germline CDR1 reads SGHNT; CDR2 reads YYREEE (reference sequence). In DNA form, the CDR3 reads TGTGCCAGCAGTTCCTTTAGGGACAAGGATGAAAAACTGTTTTTT. As protein: CASSSFRDKDEKLFF.

This chain connects TRBV19 to TRBJ2-2; tentatively, D is TRBD2 (5 bases). Germline V CDR1 and CDR2: LNHDA, SQIVND (reference sequence). The CDR3 is 14 amino acids. V was pared by 10 bases and J by 4 bases, with 16 bases between. The CDR3 nucleotides read TGTGCCACTTCCCGGGGTCGGGGCACCGGGGAGCTGTTTTTT. Its translation: CATSRGRGTGELFF.

The gene calls are TRBV9 and TRBJ2-3; TRBD1 agrees at 11 bases. CDR3 length: 16 amino acids. Germline V gene sequence: CDR1 SGDLS, CDR2 YYNGEE. With 3 bases clipped from V and 4 bases from J, the junction kept 7 bases outside the gene matches. The CDR3 sequence is CASSEAGTGGSDTQYF. The CDR3 nucleotides read TGTGCCAGCAGCGAGGCCGGGACAGGGGGATCAGATACGCAGTATTTT.

The chain employs TRBV27 and TRBJ1-3; no reliable D call. This CDR3 spans 13 amino acids. V lost 5 bases and J lost 1, with 6 bases in between. The germline V gene encodes CDR1 MNHEY and CDR2 SMNVEV (reference sequence). In DNA, the CDR3 is TGTGCCAGCAGTGTGGGGTCTGGAAACACCATATATTTT. Protein product: CASSVGSGNTIYF.

For the CDR3, the DNA is TGCGCCAGCAGCCAGGGGAGCGGGGCAGGGGGCTCTGGAAACACCATATATTTT. Translating gives CASSQGSGAGGSGNTIYF. The chain links TRBV4-3 to TRBJ1-3; 7 nucleotides align to TRBD1. This CDR3 region has 18 residues. Trimming removed 3 bases from V and 0 bases from J; junction bases left unmatched: 11. Looked up from germline, CDR1 is LGHNA and CDR2 is YSLEER.

The chain links TRBV4-1 to TRBJ2-1; D is unresolved. The V end lost 0 bases, the J end lost 6 bases, and 12 bases lay between the germline ends. The CDR3 is 15 residues long. The germline V gene encodes CDR1 MGHRA and CDR2 YSYEKL. CDR3 region: CASSQERGYSNEQFF. CDR3 DNA: TGCGCCAGCAGCCAAGAGCGTGGCTACTCCAATGAGCAGTTCTTC.

The gene calls are TRBV18 and TRBJ1-2; 9 bases are a match to TRBD1. This CDR3 has 14 amino acids. Germline CDR1 and CDR2: KGHSH and LQKENI. V lost 5 bases to trimming and J lost 2 bases; unmatched junction nucleotides: 3. The CDR3 DNA sequence: TGTGCCAGCTCAAAGGGACAGGGAAACTATGGCTACACCTTC. Translated, it gives CASSKGQGNYGYTF.

The rearrangement links TRBV5-1 to TRBJ1-2; D not certain. The CDR3 is made up of 12 amino acids. With 0 bases removed from V and 7 bases from J, the gap between germline ends came to 7 bases. From germline, CDR1 is SGHRS and CDR2 YFSETQ. CDR3 sequence (DNA): TGCGCCAGCAGCTTGGGGGATGCTGGCTACACCTTC. Translated: CASSLGDAGYTF.

V and J are TRBV7-2 and TRBJ1-5; no clear D. Germline CDR1 and CDR2: SGHTA and FQGNSA. With 2 bases removed from V and 0 bases from J, the gap between germline ends came to 8 bases. CDR3 length equals 15 residues. CDR3 residues: CASSLKVGSNQPQHF. CDR3 in DNA: TGTGCCAGCAGCTTAAAGGTCGGTAGCAATCAGCCCCAGCATTTT.

The chain carries TRBV5-1 and TRBJ1-5; a possible D gene is TRBD1 (5 bases). V shed 5 bases and J shed 4 bases, with 10 bases lying between them. Germline CDR1 SGHRS, CDR2 YFSETQ. The CDR3 consists of 13 residues. CDR3 DNA: TGCGCCAGCAGACAGGAGTGGAATCAGCCCCAGCATTTT. Residues: CASRQEWNQPQHF. Together with reference TRBV5-1 and TRBJ1-5, the CDR3 gives the full variable domain: KAGVTQTPRYLIKTRGQQVTLSCSPISGHRSVSWYQQTPGQGLQFLFEYFSETQRNKGNFPGRFSGRQFSNSRSEMNVSTLELGDSALYLCASRQEWNQPQHFGDGTRLSIL.

This clone was seen once. V and J are TRBV7-2 and TRBJ2-5; 8 bases match TRBD2. The CDR3 extends over 13 amino acids. V shed 6 bases and J 2 bases; nucleotides not matched to a gene: 2. The V gene's germline CDR1 is SGHTA and CDR2 FQGNSA. The CDR3 DNA reads TGTGCCAGCAGAATAGCGGGGCAAGAGACCCAGTACTTC. Translation: CASRIAGQETQYF. The full variable domain, completed using reference TRBV7-2 and TRBJ2-5, is GAGVSQSPSNKVTEKGKDVELRCDPISGHTALYWYRQSLGQGLEFLIYFQGNSAPDKSGLPSDRFSAERTGGSVSTLTIQRTQQEDSAVYLCASRIAGQETQYFGPGTRLLVL.

The rearrangement links TRBV4-3 to TRBJ1-3; weak D call: TRBD1 (5 bases). V lost 0 bases to trimming and J lost 0 bases, with 15 bases between them. The CDR3 consists of 18 residues. The germline V gene has CDR1 LGHNA and CDR2 YSLEER. CDR3 coding DNA: TGCGCCAGCAGCCAAGATAGGGGTTTCGGGGGCTCTGGAAACACCATATATTTT. Translated, it gives CASSQDRGFGGSGNTIYF.

Turning to this clone: At one end the junction does not follow the germline gene, possibly because of a read error. CDR3 in DNA: TGTGCCTGGAGTGTTGGGGCAGGACGACTAGACTTC. It encodes CAWSVGAGRLDF. The chain carries TRBV30 and TRBJ2-7; D perhaps matches TRBD2 (6 bases). The CDR3 contains 12 residues. The germline CDR1 and CDR2 sequences are GTSNPN and SVGIG (reference sequence).

This clone was found once. The chain combines TRBV7-9 with TRBJ1-5; D unclear. From germline, CDR1 is SEHNR and CDR2 FQNEAQ (reference sequence). The CDR3 has 15 residues. V lost 2 bases to trimming and J lost 4 bases, with 12 bases between them. This chain's CDR3 is CASSLSDGKNQPQHF. The CDR3 DNA is TGTGCCAGCAGCTTATCGGACGGAAAGAATCAGCCCCAGCATTTT.

The rearrangement links TRBV30 to TRBJ2-3; perhaps D is TRBD1 or TRBD2 (5 bases each). The CDR3 is made up of 13 amino acids. V dropped 2 bases and J dropped 6 bases, with 12 bases sitting between them. Looked up from germline, CDR1 is GTSNPN and CDR2 is SVGIG (reference sequence). Written as DNA, the CDR3 is TGTGCCTGGAGTCCCACGGGGCCCGATACGCAGTATTTT. It codes for CAWSPTGPDTQYF.

The chain carries TRBV11-3 and TRBJ2-7; 7 bases match TRBD2. The CDR3 is 13 amino acids. V lost 5 bases to trimming and J lost 1 base; unmatched junction nucleotides: 2. Germline CDR1 and CDR2: SGHNT and YENEEA. The CDR3 DNA reads TGTGCCAGCAGCCCCGGGAGGTCCTACGAGCAGTACTTC. It codes for CASSPGRSYEQYF.